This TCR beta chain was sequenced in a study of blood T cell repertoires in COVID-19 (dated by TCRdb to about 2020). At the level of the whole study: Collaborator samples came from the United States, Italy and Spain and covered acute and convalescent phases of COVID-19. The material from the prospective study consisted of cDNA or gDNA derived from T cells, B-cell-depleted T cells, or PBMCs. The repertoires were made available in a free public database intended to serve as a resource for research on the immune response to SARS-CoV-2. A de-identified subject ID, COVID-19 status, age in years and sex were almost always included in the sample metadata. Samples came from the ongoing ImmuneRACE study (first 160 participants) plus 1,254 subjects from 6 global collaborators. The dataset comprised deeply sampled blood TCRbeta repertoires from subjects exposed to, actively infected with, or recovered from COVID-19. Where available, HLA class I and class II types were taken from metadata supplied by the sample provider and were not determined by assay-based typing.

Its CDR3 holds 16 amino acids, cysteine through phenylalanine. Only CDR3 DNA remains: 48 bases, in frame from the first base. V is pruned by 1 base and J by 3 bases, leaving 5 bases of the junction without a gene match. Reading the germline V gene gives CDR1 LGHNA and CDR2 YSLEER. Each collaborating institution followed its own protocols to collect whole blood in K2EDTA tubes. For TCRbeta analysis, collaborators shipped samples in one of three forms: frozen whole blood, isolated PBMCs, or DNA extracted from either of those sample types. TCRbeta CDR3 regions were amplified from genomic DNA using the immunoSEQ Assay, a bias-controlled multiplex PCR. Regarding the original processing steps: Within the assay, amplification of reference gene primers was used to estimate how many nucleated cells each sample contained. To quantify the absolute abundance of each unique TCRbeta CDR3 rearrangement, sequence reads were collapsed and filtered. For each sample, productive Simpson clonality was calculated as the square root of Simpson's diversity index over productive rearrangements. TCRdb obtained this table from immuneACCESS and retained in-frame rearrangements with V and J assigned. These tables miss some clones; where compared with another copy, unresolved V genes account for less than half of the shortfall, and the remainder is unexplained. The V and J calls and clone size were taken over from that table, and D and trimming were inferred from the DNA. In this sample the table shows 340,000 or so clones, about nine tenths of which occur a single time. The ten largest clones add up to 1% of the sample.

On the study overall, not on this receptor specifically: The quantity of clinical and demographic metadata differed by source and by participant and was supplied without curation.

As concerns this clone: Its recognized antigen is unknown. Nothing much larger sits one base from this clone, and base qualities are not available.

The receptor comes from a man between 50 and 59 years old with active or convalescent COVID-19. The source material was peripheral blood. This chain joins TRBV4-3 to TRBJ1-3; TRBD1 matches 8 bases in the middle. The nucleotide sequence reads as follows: TGCGCCAGCAGCCAAGTGCCAGGGGGCAATGGAAACACCATATATTTT. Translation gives CASSQVPGGNGNTIYF.